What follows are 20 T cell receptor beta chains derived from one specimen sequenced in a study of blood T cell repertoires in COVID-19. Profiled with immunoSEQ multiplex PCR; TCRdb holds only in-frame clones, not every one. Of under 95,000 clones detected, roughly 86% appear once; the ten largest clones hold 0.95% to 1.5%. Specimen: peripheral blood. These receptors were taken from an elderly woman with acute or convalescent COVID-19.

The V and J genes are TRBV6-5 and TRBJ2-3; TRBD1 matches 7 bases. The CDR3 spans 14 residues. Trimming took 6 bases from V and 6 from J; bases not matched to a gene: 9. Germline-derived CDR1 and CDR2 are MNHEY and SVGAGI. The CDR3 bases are TGTGCCAGCAGCCAGGGGACAGCCAGGGATACGCAGTATTTT. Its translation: CASSQGTARDTQYF.

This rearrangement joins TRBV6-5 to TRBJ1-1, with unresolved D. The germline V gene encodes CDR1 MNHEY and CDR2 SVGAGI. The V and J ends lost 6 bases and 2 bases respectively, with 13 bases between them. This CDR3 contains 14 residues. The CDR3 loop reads CASREGYLNTEAFF. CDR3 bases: TGTGCCAGCAGGGAGGGATATTTAAACACTGAAGCTTTCTTT.

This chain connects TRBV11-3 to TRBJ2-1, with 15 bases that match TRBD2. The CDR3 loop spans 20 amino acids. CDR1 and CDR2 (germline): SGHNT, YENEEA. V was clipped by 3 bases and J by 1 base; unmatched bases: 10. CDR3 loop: CASSLGHGLAGGFSYNEQFF. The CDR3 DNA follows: TGTGCCAGCAGCTTGGGACATGGACTAGCGGGAGGGTTTTCCTACAATGAGCAGTTCTTC.

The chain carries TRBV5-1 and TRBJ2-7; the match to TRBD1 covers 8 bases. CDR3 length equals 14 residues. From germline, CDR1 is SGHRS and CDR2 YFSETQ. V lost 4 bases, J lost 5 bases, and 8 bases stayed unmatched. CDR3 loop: CASSPGQGTNEQYF. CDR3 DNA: TGCGCCAGCAGCCCCGGACAGGGTACGAACGAGCAGTACTTC.

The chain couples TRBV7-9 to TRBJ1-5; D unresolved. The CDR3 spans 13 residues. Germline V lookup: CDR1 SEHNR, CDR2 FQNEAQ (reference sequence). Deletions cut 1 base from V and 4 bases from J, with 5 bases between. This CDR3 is CASSLEENQPQHF. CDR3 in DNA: TGTGCCAGCAGCTTAGAGGAGAATCAGCCCCAGCATTTT.

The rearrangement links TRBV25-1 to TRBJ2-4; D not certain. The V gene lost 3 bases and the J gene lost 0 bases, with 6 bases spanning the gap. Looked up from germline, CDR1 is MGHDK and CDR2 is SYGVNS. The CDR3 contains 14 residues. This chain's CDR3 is CASSDQLAKNIQYF. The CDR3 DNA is TGTGCCAGCAGTGATCAATTAGCCAAAAACATTCAGTACTTC.

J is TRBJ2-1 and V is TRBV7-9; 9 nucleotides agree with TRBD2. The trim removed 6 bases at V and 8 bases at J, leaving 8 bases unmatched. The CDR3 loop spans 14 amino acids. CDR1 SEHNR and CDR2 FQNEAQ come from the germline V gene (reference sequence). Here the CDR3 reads CASRVSGSSHEQFF. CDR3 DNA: TGTGCCAGCAGAGTTAGCGGGAGCTCCCATGAGCAGTTCTTC.

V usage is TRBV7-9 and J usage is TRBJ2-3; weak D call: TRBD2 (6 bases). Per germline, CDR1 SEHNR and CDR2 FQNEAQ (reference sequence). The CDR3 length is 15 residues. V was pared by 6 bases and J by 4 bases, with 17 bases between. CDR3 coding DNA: TGTGCCAGCAGTTTACCTGCCGGGACTTCAGATACGCAGTATTTT. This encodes CASSLPAGTSDTQYF. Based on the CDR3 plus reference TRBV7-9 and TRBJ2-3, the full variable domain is DTGVSQNPRHKITKRGQNVTFRCDPISEHNRLYWYRQTLGQGPEFLTYFQNEAQLEKSRLLSDRFSAERPKGSFSTLEIQRTEQGDSAMYLCASSLPAGTSDTQYFGPGTRLTVL.

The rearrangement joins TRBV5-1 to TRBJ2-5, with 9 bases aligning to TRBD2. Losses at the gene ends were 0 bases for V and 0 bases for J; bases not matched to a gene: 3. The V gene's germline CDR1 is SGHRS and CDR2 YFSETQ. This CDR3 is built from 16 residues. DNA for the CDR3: TGCGCCAGCAGCTTGGGGAGACTAGCGGACCAAGAGACCCAGTACTTC. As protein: CASSLGRLADQETQYF.

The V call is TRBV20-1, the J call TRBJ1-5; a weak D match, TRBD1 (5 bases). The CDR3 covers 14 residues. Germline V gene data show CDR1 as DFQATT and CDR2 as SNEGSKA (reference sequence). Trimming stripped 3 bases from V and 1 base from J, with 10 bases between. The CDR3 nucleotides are TGCAGTGCTAGTTCGGGGGGAAGCAATCAGCCCCAGCATTTT. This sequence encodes CSASSGGSNQPQHF.

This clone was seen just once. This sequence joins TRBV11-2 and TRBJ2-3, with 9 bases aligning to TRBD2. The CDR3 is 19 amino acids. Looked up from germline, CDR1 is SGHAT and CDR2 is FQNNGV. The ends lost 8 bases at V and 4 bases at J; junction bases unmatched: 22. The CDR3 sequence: CASQTRGSGSLISPDTQYF. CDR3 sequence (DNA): TGTGCCAGCCAGACGAGAGGTAGCGGGAGTCTGATAAGTCCAGATACGCAGTATTTT.

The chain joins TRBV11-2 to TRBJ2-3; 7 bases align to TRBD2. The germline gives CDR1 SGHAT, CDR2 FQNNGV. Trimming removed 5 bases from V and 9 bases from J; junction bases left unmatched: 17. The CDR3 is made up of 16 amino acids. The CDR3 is CASSPLGGGVRWTQYF. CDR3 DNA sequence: TGTGCCAGCAGCCCATTGGGTGGGGGGGTTAGATGGACGCAGTATTTT.

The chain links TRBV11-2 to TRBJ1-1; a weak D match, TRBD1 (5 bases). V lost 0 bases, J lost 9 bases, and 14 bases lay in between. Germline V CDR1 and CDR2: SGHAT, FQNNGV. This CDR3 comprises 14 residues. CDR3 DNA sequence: TGTGCCAGCAGCTTAGATCTATTCCAGGGTAAAGCTTTCTTT. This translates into CASSLDLFQGKAFF.

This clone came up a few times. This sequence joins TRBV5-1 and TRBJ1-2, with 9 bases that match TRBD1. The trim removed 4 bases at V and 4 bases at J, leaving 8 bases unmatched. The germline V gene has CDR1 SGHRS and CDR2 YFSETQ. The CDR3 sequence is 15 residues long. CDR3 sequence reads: CASSDTGTGTYGYTF. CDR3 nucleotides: TGCGCCAGCAGCGACACCGGGACAGGGACCTATGGCTACACCTTC.

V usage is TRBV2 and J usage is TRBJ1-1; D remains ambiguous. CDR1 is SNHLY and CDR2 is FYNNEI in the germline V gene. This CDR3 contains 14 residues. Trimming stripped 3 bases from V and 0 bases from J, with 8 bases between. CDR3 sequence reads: CASSEAAMNTEAFF. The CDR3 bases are TGTGCCAGCAGTGAGGCAGCGATGAACACTGAAGCTTTCTTT.

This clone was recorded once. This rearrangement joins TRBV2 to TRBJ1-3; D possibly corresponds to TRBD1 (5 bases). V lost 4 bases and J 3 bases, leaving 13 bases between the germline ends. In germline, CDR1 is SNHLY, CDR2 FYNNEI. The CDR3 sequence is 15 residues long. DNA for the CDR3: TGTGCCAGCAGTGGTGACAGAACAGGTGGAAACACCATATATTTT. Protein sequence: CASSGDRTGGNTIYF.

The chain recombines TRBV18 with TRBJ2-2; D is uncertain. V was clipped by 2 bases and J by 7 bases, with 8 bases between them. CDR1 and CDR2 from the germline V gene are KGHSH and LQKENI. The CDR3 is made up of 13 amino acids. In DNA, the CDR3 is TGTGCCAGCTCACCAATCGGAGACGGGGAGCTGTTTTTT. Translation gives CASSPIGDGELFF.

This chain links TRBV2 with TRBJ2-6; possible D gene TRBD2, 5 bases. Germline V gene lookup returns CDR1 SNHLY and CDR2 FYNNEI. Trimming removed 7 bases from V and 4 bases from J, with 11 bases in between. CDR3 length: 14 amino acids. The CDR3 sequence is CASMRAFGANVLTF. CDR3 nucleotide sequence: TGTGCCAGCATGCGGGCGTTCGGGGCCAACGTCCTGACTTTC.

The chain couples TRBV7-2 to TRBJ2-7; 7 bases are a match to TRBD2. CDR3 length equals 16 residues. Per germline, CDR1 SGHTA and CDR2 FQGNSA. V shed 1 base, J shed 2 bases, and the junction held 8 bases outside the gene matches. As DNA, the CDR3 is TGTGCCAGCAGCTTAGAAGGCACTAGCGCGACCTACGAGCAGTACTTC. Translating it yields CASSLEGTSATYEQYF.

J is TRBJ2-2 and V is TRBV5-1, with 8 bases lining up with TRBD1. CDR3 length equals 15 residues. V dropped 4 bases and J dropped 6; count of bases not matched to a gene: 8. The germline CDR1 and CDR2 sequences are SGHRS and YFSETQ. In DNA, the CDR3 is TGCGCCAGCAGCCTGTCGACAGGGGAACCCGGGGAGCTGTTTTTT. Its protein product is CASSLSTGEPGELFF.